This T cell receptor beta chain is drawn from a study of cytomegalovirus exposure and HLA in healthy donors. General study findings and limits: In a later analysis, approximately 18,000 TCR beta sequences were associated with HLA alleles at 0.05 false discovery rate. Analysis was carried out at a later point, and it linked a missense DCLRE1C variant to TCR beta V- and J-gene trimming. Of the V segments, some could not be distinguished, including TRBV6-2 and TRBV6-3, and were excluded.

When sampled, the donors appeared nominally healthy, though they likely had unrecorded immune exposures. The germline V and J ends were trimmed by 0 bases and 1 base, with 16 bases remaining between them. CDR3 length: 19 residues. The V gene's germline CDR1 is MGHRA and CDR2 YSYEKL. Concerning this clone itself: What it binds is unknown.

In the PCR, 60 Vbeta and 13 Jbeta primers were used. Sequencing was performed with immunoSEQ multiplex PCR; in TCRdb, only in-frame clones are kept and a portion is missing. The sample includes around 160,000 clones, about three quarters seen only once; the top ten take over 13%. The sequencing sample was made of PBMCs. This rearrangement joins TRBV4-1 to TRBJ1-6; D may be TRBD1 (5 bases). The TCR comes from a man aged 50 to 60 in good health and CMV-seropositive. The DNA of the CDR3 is TGCGCCAGCAGCCAAGATCTTTTTGGGGGGAGGTCCTATAATTCACCCCTCCACTTT. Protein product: CASSQDLFGGRSYNSPLHF.